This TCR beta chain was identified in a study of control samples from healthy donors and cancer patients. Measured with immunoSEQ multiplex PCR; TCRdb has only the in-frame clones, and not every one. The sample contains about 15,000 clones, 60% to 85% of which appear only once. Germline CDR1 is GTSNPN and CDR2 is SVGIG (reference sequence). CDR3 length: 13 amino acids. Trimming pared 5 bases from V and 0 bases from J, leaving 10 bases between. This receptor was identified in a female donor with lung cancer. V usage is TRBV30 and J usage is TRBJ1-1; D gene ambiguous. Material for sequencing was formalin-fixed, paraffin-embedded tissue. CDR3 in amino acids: CAWGAGMNTEAFF. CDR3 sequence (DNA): TGTGCCTGGGGAGCAGGAATGAACACTGAAGCTTTCTTT.